The 26 T cell receptor beta chains listed next were all sequenced from one sample in a study of cytotoxic CD8 clonotypes in ibrutinib-treated CLL. Data came from immunoSEQ multiplex PCR; TCRdb stores just in-frame clones and leaves some out. The sample carries fewer than 400,000 clones, roughly two thirds recorded once. Material: PBMCs, obtained after 36 months of ibrutinib treatment. The receptors were gathered from a human donor with chronic lymphocytic leukemia.

Only a few counts were recorded for this clone. V is TRBV5-4 and J is TRBJ2-7, with D tentatively TRBD1 or TRBD2 (5 bases each). CDR1 and CDR2 from the germline V gene are SGHNT and YYREEE (reference sequence). V was trimmed by 0 bases and J by 7 bases, leaving 17 bases between them. The CDR3 extends over 15 amino acids. The CDR3 loop is CASSLGGTFEGEQYF. CDR3 nucleotides: TGTGCCAGCAGCTTGGGGGGGACCTTTGAGGGTGAGCAGTACTTC.

This clone was detected only once. CDR3 amino acids: CASSMTYMNTEAFF. CDR3 DNA: TGTGCCAGTAGTATGACCTACATGAACACTGAAGCTTTCTTT. V is TRBV19 and J is TRBJ1-1; no firm D call. CDR1 is LNHDA and CDR2 is SQIVND in the germline V gene (reference sequence). V lost 3 bases, J lost 0 bases, and 8 bases lay in between. There are 14 residues in the CDR3.

The CDR3 region has the DNA TGTGCTAGTGGGGCTGGACAGGGGCGGGAGGAGACCCAGTACTTC. Encoded protein: CASGAGQGREETQYF. The rearrangement uses TRBV12-5 and TRBJ2-5; 9 bases match TRBD1. Germline-derived CDR1 and CDR2 are LGHNT and FRNRAP. The ends lost 6 bases at V and 5 bases at J; junction bases unmatched: 10. The CDR3 is 15 residues long. The variable domain in full, with the rest retrieved from reference TRBV12-5 and TRBJ2-5, is DARVTQTPRHKVTEMGQEVTMRCQPILGHNTVFWYRQTMMQGLELLAYFRNRAPLDDSGMPKDRFSAEMPDATLATLKIQPSEPRDSAVYFCASGAGQGREETQYFGPGTRLLVL.

This chain uses TRBV7-9 with TRBJ2-1; D is possibly TRBD2 (6 bases). The CDR3 loop spans 14 amino acids. Germline assignment: CDR1 SEHNR and CDR2 FQNEAQ (reference sequence). V was shortened by 1 base and J by 3 bases, with 7 bases between the two germline ends. The CDR3 sequence: CASSLDGGYNEQFF. CDR3 coding DNA: TGTGCCAGCAGCTTAGACGGGGGCTACAATGAGCAGTTCTTC. The whole variable domain, filled in from reference TRBV7-9 and TRBJ2-1, reads DTGVSQNPRHKITKRGQNVTFRCDPISEHNRLYWYRQTLGQGPEFLTYFQNEAQLEKSRLLSDRFSAERPKGSFSTLEIQRTEQGDSAMYLCASSLDGGYNEQFFGPGTRLTVL.

V is TRBV7-2 and J is TRBJ2-7; D gene uncertain. The CDR3 covers 14 residues. V lost 5 bases to trimming and J lost 3 bases, with 14 bases between them. The V gene's germline CDR1 is SGHTA and CDR2 FQGNSA. The CDR3 nucleotides read TGTGCCAGCAGCCCGAGCTGGCAGTTCTACGAGCAGTACTTC. Protein sequence: CASSPSWQFYEQYF.

The genes are TRBV19 and TRBJ1-5; the match to TRBD1 covers 7 bases. CDR3 length: 13 amino acids. Per the germline V gene, CDR1 is LNHDA and CDR2 is SQIVND (reference sequence). Losses at the gene ends were 11 bases for V and 4 bases for J; bases not matched to a gene: 8. CDR3 bases: TGTGCCGCACAAGGGACAGAGAATCAGCCCCAGCATTTT. Translation gives CAAQGTENQPQHF. Drawing the rest from reference TRBV19 and TRBJ1-5, the complete variable domain is DGGITQSPKYLFRKEGQNVTLSCEQNLNHDAMYWYRQDPGQGLRLIYYSQIVNDFQKGDIAEGYSVSREKKESFPLTVTSAQKNPTAFYLCAAQGTENQPQHFGDGTRLSIL.

The rearrangement joins TRBV15 to TRBJ1-1, with D possibly TRBD1 on 6 matching bases. Per germline, CDR1 LNHNV and CDR2 YYDKDF (reference sequence). The CDR3 runs to 15 residues. Trimming removed 0 bases from V and 1 base from J, with 9 bases in between. The chain's CDR3 is CATSREGAWNTEAFF. Here the CDR3 DNA reads TGTGCCACCAGCAGAGAGGGGGCTTGGAACACTGAAGCTTTCTTT. Using reference TRBV15 and TRBJ1-1 for the parts outside the CDR3, the full variable domain is DAMVIQNPRYQVTQFGKPVTLSCSQTLNHNVMYWYQQKSSQAPKLLFHYYDKDFNNEADTPDNFQSRRPNTSFCFLDIRSPGLGDTAMYLCATSREGAWNTEAFFGQGTRLTVV.

CDR3 in amino acids: CASSENAGANYEQYF. The CDR3 bases are TGTGCCAGCAGTGAGAACGCAGGGGCAAACTACGAGCAGTACTTC. V gene TRBV2 combines with J gene TRBJ2-7; a weak D match, TRBD1 (6 bases). CDR1 SNHLY and CDR2 FYNNEI come from the germline V gene. V lost 3 bases to trimming and J lost 3 bases, with 15 bases between them. This CDR3 spans 15 amino acids.

This chain connects TRBV7-2 to TRBJ2-2; D call uncertain. CDR1 is SGHTA and CDR2 is FQGNSA in the germline V gene. The CDR3 extends over 12 amino acids. The V end lost 4 bases, the J end lost 3 bases, and 3 bases lay between the germline ends. The CDR3 DNA reads as TGTGCCAGCAGCTCCTACACCGGGGAGCTGTTTTTT. Translation: CASSSYTGELFF.

The V call is TRBV5-5, the J call TRBJ2-3, with 11 bases lining up with TRBD2. V lost 4 bases to trimming and J lost 5 bases; unmatched junction nucleotides: 6. The CDR3 length is 15 residues. The germline V gene has CDR1 SGHKS and CDR2 YYEKEE (reference sequence). The CDR3 loop reads CASSGSGGARDTQYF. Written as DNA, the CDR3 is TGTGCCAGCAGCGGTAGCGGGGGGGCTAGAGATACGCAGTATTTT.

The V call is TRBV5-1, the J call TRBJ2-3, with 10 positions matching TRBD2. This CDR3 spans 14 amino acids. The germline V gene has CDR1 SGHRS and CDR2 YFSETQ. The V gene end was trimmed by 5 bases and the J gene end by 7 bases; junction bases not matched to a gene: 7. In nucleotides, the CDR3 is TGCGCCAGCAGGCCCGGGACTAGCGTATATACGCAGTATTTT. Amino acids: CASRPGTSVYTQYF.

This clone was recorded a few times. The V and J genes are TRBV7-9 and TRBJ2-3; TRBD1 matches at 9 bases. V shed 4 bases, J shed 0 bases, and the junction held 2 bases outside the gene matches. Germline assignment: CDR1 SEHNR and CDR2 FQNEAQ (reference sequence). CDR3 length: 15 residues. The CDR3 region is CASSSTGGSTDTQYF. CDR3 DNA sequence: TGTGCCAGCAGCTCGACAGGGGGGAGCACAGATACGCAGTATTTT.

A note on this clone: Other DNA sequences in the sample encode the same CDR3. The rearrangement links TRBV5-1 to TRBJ2-5, with D unclear. Trimming cost V 0 bases and J 2 bases, with 8 bases left between them. CDR3 length equals 14 residues. Germline loops: CDR1 SGHRS, CDR2 YFSETQ. This CDR3 reads CASSLAAGQETQYF. The CDR3 DNA follows: TGCGCCAGCAGCTTGGCCGCTGGGCAAGAGACCCAGTACTTC.

The chain carries TRBV7-9 and TRBJ2-1, with 13 positions matching TRBD2. This CDR3 spans 16 amino acids. The J segment lost 5 bases and the V segment lost 5 bases, leaving 6 bases of the junction unmatched. CDR1 is SEHNR and CDR2 is FQNEAQ in the germline V gene (reference sequence). In nucleotides, the CDR3 is TGTGCCAGCAGCCTATGGACTAGCGGGGGAAACAATGAGCAGTTCTTC. Protein product: CASSLWTSGGNNEQFF.

The chain is built from TRBV5-1 and TRBJ2-7, with D possibly being TRBD1 (6 bases). The CDR3 spans 13 residues. V gave up 2 bases and J gave up 6 bases, with 12 bases separating them. From germline, CDR1 is SGHRS and CDR2 YFSETQ. CDR3 coding DNA: TGCGCCAGCAGCTTCGGGACACCTAGCGAGCAGTACTTC. Amino acid sequence: CASSFGTPSEQYF.

V and J are TRBV7-2 and TRBJ2-7; 10 bases are shared with TRBD2. Germline V CDR1 and CDR2: SGHTA, FQGNSA. The junction had 7 bases not matched to a gene; V was cut back by 7 bases and J by 1 base. The CDR3 runs 15 residues. In DNA form, the CDR3 reads TGTGCCAGCACCCTAGCGGGAGTCGGATCCTACGAGCAGTACTTC. Translated, it gives CASTLAGVGSYEQYF.

This sequence joins TRBV7-9 and TRBJ1-3; D is undetermined. Trimming pared 3 bases from V and 0 bases from J, leaving 18 bases between. The CDR3 has 18 residues. Per germline, CDR1 SEHNR and CDR2 FQNEAQ (reference sequence). The CDR3 is CASSFPVDGAASGNTIYF. CDR3 DNA sequence: TGTGCCAGCAGCTTCCCGGTCGACGGAGCTGCCTCTGGAAACACCATATATTTT.

The chain joins TRBV6-6 to TRBJ2-1; 12 bases match TRBD2. Trimming at V came to 6 bases and at J to 6 bases, leaving 6 bases not matched to a gene. The CDR3 runs to 15 residues. Germline V gives CDR1 MNHNY, CDR2 SVGAGI (reference sequence). CDR3 residues: CASSYGLAGTNEQFF. The CDR3 DNA sequence: TGTGCCAGCAGCTACGGACTAGCGGGGACCAATGAGCAGTTCTTC.

This clone was seen only once. V usage is TRBV15 and J usage is TRBJ2-7; TRBD1 matches 10 bases. In germline, CDR1 is LNHNV, CDR2 YYDKDF (reference sequence). The V segment lost 2 bases and the J segment 3 bases; nucleotides outside the gene matches: 4. This CDR3 has 15 residues. The CDR3 nucleotides read TGTGCCACCAGCAGAACCCGGGACAGGGGCTACGAGCAGTACTTC. As protein: CATSRTRDRGYEQYF.

CDR3 in DNA: TGCGCCAGCAGCTTGGCCGGTTTGGGGGCCAACGTCCTGACTTTC. This codes for CASSLAGLGANVLTF. The genes are TRBV5-1 and TRBJ2-6, with D unresolved. Deletions cut 0 bases from V and 4 bases from J, with 8 bases between. Germline V gene sequence: CDR1 SGHRS, CDR2 YFSETQ. This CDR3 is 15 amino acids long.

This clone showed up just a few times. This chain links TRBV2 with TRBJ2-3; D remains unclear. CDR1 is SNHLY, CDR2 FYNNEI, per germline. This CDR3 has 13 amino acids. V dropped 4 bases and J dropped 1 base, with 6 bases sitting between them. The CDR3 here is CASSVVGTDTQYF. In DNA, the CDR3 is TGTGCCAGCAGTGTGGTGGGCACAGATACGCAGTATTTT.

This clone has just a few counts. The V and J genes are TRBV19 and TRBJ1-2; TRBD1 matches 8 bases. J gave up 1 base and V 7 bases, and 5 bases lay outside the gene matches. CDR3 length: 14 amino acids. The V gene's germline CDR1 is LNHDA and CDR2 SQIVND (reference sequence). The CDR3 coding sequence is TGTGCCAGTATCGCAGGGGGCATTAACTATGGCTACACCTTC. It encodes CASIAGGINYGYTF.

The gene calls are TRBV28 and TRBJ2-2; 11 bases agree with TRBD2. CDR3 length equals 16 residues. V trimming: 2 bases; J trimming: 6 bases; junction bases outside the gene matches: 5. CDR1 MDHEN and CDR2 SYDVKM come from the germline V gene. CDR3 bases: TGTGCCAGCAGTTTAGCACTAGCGGGAGCTTCCGGGGAGCTGTTTTTT. Translation gives CASSLALAGASGELFF.

The chain joins TRBV6-4 to TRBJ1-1; tentative D call: TRBD1 (6 bases). CDR1 is MRHNA and CDR2 is SNTAGT in the germline V gene. CDR3 length equals 13 residues. Deletions cut 5 bases from V and 3 bases from J, with 10 bases between. DNA for the CDR3: TGTGCCAGCAGTAAAGACAGGCACACTGAAGCTTTCTTT. Translated: CASSKDRHTEAFF.

This chain uses TRBV27 with TRBJ1-5; possible D gene TRBD1, 6 bases. This CDR3 is 15 amino acids long. Per germline, CDR1 MNHEY and CDR2 SMNVEV (reference sequence). Trimming cost V 5 bases and J 0 bases, with 11 bases left between them. Here the CDR3 reads CASSGRGISNQPQHF. CDR3 nucleotide sequence: TGTGCCAGCAGTGGAAGGGGGATTAGCAATCAGCCCCAGCATTTT.

This chain uses TRBV28 with TRBJ2-1; 7 bases are a match to TRBD2. Trimming cost V 10 bases and J 9 bases; bases outside gene matches: 9. The CDR3 spans 12 residues. Germline assignment: CDR1 MDHEN and CDR2 SYDVKM. The DNA for the CDR3 is TGTGCCACCCTGCTAGGGAGGGGTGAGCAGTTCTTC. Its protein product is CATLLGRGEQFF.